This T cell receptor (beta chain) was documented in a study of blood T cell repertoires in COVID-19. Overall study context: Some COVID-19 samples were acute and others convalescent; all came from the United States, Italy and Spain.

Germline CDR1 is SGHVS and CDR2 is FQNEAQ. The V end lost 11 bases, the J end lost 4 bases, and 22 bases lay between the germline ends. The CDR3 contains 15 residues. In the original workflow: Amplification of reference gene primers provided the estimated nucleated cell counts. The method was immunoSEQ multiplex PCR; TCRdb's version includes in-frame clones alone and lacks a portion of them. V and J calls and clone size are given by that table; D and trimming were obtained from the DNA. The table includes around 25,000 clones, about 90% detected once. This clone was seen a single time. This TCR was sampled from a human donor in a cohort sampled during active COVID-19. The rearrangement links TRBV7-8 to TRBJ2-3; D perhaps matches TRBD1 (5 bases). The sequencing input was peripheral blood. The CDR3 DNA reads TGTGCCGTCCGTCTAAGAAGGGGTGGGGCAGATACGCAGTATTTT. It specifies CAVRLRRGGADTQYF.